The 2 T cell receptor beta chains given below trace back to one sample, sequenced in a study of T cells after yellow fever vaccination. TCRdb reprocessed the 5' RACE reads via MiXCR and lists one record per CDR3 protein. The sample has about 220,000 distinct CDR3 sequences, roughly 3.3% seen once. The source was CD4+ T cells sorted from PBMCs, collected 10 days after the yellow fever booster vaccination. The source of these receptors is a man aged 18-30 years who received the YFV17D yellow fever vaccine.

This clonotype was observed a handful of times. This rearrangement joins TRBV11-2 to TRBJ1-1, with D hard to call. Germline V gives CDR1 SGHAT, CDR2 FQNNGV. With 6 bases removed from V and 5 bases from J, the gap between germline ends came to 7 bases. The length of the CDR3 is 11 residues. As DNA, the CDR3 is TGTGCCAGCAGACGGGGTACTGAAGCTTTCTTT. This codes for CASRRGTEAFF.

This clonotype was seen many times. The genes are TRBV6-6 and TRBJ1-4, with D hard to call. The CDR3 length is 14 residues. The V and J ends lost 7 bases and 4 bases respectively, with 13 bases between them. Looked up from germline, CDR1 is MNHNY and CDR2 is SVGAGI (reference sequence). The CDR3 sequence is CASTAGLRNEKLFF. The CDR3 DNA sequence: TGTGCCAGCACTGCTGGCCTACGTAATGAAAAACTGTTTTTT.